This TCR beta chain appears in the sequencing data of a study of Tregs in tolerant kidney transplant recipients. Looking at the study overall: Mixed chimerism was transient after nonmyeloablative marrow transplants from related graft donors. General observations from the study: Antigen-driven expansion was suggested because donor-specific Tregs expanded more than all Tregs in tolerant patients.

Of note for this clone: What it recognizes is unknown.

Sequencing was performed with immunoSEQ multiplex PCR; in TCRdb, only in-frame clones are kept and a portion is missing. The table includes around 98,000 clones, over 85% detected once. Between the trimmed V and J ends, which lost 6 bases and 2 bases, there was a span of 13 bases. The CDR3 runs to 14 residues. Germline values: CDR1 SEHNR, CDR2 FQNEAQ (reference sequence). CD4+CD25+CD127- Tregs, CD4+CD25- non-Tregs, CD4 and CD8 cells were sorted. This material consisted of CD4+ T cells from blood, taken before the transplant. The clonotype was recovered from a human donor who received a combined kidney and bone marrow transplant. The V and J genes are TRBV7-9 and TRBJ1-1; D is perhaps TRBD1 (6 bases). The CDR3 sequence is CASRDHRVNTEAFF. In DNA form, the CDR3 reads TGTGCCAGCAGAGACCACAGGGTCAACACTGAAGCTTTCTTT.